The T cell receptor (beta chain) under discussion was sequenced for a study of cytomegalovirus exposure and HLA in healthy donors. Study summary: The approximately 120 validation repertoires, a later analysis reported, used the same platform as the 666 repertoires from the first cohort. Study observations and caveats: A later analysis found first-cohort TCR clusters tended to co-occur in the 130 or so validation repertoires. The study designated about 180 TCR beta chains cytomegalovirus-associated.

The CDR3 spans 14 residues. Trimming removed 4 bases at V and 2 bases at J, with 8 bases between. From germline, CDR1 is MNHNY and CDR2 SVGAGI (reference sequence). Concerning this clone itself: Its target is unknown.

Assay used: immunoSEQ multiplex PCR; TCRdb lists only in-frame clones, some missing. In the table there are about 180,000 clones, roughly 86% of which are singletons. The sequencing input was PBMCs. The clonotype was recovered from a man between 18 and 29 years old in good health and CMV-seropositive. V usage is TRBV6-6 and J usage is TRBJ1-4; D gene unclear. Here the CDR3 reads CASSSVMTNEKLFF. CDR3 nucleotide sequence: TGTGCCAGCAGTTCCGTAATGACTAATGAAAAACTGTTTTTT.